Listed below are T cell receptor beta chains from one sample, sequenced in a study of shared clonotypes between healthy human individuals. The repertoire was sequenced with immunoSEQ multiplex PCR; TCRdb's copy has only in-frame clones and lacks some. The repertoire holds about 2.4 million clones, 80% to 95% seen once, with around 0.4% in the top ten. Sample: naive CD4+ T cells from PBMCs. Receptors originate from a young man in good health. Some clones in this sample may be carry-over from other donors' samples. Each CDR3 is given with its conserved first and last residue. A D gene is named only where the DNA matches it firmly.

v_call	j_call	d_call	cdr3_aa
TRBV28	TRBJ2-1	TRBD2	CASSSPAGGSSYNEQFF
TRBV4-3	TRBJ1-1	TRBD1	CASRYQGGFRAFF
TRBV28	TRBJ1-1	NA	CASSPKFAVRGTEAFF
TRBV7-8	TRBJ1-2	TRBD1	CASSFDRGNYGYTF
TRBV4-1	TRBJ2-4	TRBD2	CASSQGGASGRSKNIQYF
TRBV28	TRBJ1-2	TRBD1	CASSFTGEGKGYTF
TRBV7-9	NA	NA	CASSLVGGVYYEQYF
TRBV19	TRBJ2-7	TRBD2	CASSISSGGSYEQYF
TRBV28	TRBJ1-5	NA	CASSSAGGRRNQPQHF
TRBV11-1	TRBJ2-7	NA	CASSPGAGISYEQYF
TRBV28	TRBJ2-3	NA	CASSLNTQYF
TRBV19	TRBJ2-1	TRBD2	CASSIVGGGSYEQFF
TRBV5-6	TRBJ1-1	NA	CASSLDRQGINTEAFF
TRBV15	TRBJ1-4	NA	CATSSPGGEKLFF
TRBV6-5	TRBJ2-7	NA	CASSRQGVHEQYF
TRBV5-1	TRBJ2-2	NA	CASSLASGELFF
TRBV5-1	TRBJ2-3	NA	CASSSDFSTQYF
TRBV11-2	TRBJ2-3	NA	CASSLRLPGADTQYF
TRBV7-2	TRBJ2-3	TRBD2	CASSLAILAGGFKDTQYF
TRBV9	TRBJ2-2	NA	CASSVGSGNTGELFF
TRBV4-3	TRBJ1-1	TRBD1	CASSQIQGRTEAFF
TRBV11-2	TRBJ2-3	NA	CASSHPARYGAQDTQYF
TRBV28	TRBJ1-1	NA	CASSTGWRVDTEAFF